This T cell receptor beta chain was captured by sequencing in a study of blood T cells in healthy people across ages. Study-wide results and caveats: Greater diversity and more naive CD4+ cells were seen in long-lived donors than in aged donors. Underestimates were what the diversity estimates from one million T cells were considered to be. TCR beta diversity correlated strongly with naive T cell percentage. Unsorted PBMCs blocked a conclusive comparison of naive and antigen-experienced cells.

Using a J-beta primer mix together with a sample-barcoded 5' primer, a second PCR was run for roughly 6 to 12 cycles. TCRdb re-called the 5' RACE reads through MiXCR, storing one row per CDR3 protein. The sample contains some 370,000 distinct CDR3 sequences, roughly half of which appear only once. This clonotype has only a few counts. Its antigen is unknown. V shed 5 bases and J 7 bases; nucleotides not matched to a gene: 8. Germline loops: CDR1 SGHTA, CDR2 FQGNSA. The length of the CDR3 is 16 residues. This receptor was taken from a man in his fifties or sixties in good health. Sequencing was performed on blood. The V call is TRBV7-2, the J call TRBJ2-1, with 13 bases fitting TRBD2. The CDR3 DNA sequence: TGTGCCAGCAGCCGTACCGGGACTAGCGGGGTTAATGAGCAGTTCTTC. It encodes CASSRTGTSGVNEQFF.